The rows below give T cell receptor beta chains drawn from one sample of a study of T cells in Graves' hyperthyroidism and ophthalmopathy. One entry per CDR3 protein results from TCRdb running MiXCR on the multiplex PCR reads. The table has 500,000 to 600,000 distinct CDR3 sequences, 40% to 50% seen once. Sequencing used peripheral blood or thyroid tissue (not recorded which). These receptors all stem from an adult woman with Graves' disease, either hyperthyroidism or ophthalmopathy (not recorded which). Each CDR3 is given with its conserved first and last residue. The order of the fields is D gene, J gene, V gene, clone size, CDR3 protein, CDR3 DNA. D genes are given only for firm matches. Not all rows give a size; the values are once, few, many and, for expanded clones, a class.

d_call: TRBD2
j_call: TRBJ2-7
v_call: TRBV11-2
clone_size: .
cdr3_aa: CASSARLAGPNEQYF
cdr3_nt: TGTGCCAGCAGCGCTAGACTAGCGGGACCCAACGAGCAGTACTTC

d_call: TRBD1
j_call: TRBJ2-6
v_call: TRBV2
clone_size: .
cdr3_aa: CASIKTGLRSGANVLTF
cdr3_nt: TGTGCCAGCATTAAGACAGGGCTTCGCTCTGGGGCCAACGTCCTGACTTTC

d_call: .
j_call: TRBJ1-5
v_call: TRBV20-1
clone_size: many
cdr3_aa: CSLRVGNQPQHF
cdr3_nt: TGCAGCCTCAGGGTTGGGAATCAGCCCCAGCATTTT

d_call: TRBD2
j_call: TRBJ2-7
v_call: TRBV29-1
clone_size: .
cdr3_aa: CSSLRASGRAYEQYF
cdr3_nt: TGCAGCAGTTTAAGGGCTAGCGGGAGGGCCTACGAGCAGTACTTC

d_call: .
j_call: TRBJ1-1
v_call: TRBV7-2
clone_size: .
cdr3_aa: CASSFTPTAMNTEAFF
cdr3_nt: TGTGCCAGCAGCTTCACTCCGACAGCCATGAACACTGAAGCTTTCTTT

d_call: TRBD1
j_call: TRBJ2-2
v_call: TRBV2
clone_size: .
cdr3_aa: CASRPGQGGELFF
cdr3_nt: TGTGCCAGCAGGCCGGGACAGGGAGGGGAGCTGTTTTTT

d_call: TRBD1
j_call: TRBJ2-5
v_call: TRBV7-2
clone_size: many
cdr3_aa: CASSYTGQGGETQYF
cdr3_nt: TGTGCCAGCAGCTATACGGGACAGGGAGGGGAGACCCAGTACTTC

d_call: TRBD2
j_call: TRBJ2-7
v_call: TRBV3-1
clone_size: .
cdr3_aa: CASSQDSLVLAGGSEQYF
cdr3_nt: TGTGCCAGCAGCCAAGACTCTTTGGTACTAGCGGGAGGCTCCGAGCAGTACTTC

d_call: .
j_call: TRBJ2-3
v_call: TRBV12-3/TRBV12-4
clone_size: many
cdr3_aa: CASSLKAIPQYF
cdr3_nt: TGTGCCAGCAGTTTGAAGGCTATCCCTCAGTATTTT

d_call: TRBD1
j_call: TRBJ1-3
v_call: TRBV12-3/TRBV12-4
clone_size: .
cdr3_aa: CASSWGTGSGNTIYF
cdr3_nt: TGTGCCAGCAGTTGGGGGACAGGCTCTGGAAACACCATATATTTT

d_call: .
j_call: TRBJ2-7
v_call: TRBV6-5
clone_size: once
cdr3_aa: CASREDAGSSYEQYF
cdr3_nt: TGCGCCAGCAGAGAAGACGCAGGGAGCTCCTACGAGCAGTACTTC

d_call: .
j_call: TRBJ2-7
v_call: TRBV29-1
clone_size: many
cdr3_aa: CSASGSGLDEQYF
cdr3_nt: TGCAGCGCGTCGGGGAGTGGATTGGACGAGCAGTACTTC

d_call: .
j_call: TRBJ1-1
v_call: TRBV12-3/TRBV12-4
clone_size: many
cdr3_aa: CASSSMGGTEAFF
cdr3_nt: TGTGCCAGCAGTTCTATGGGAGGAACTGAAGCTTTCTTT

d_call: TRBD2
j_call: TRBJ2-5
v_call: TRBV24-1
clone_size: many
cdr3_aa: CATSDEGTSGGYQETQYF
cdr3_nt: TGTGCCACCAGTGACGAAGGGACTAGCGGGGGATACCAAGAGACCCAGTACTTC

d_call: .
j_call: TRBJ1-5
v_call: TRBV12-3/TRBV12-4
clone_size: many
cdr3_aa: CASSSDHNQPQHF
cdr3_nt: TGTGCCAGCAGTTCTGATCATAATCAGCCCCAGCATTTT

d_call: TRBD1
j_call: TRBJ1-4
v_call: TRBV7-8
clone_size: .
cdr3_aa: CASSIEPGTGVEKLFF
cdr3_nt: TGTGCCAGCAGCATAGAACCCGGGACAGGGGTAGAAAAACTGTTTTTT

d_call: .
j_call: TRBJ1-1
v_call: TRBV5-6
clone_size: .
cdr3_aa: CASSLERANTEAFF
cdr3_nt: TGTGCCAGCAGCTTGGAACGGGCGAACACTGAAGCTTTCTTT

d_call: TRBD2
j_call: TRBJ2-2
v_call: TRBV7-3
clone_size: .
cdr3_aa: CASSFSPSGRAGELFF
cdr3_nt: TGTGCCAGCAGCTTCTCGCCTAGCGGGCGCGCCGGGGAGCTGTTTTTT

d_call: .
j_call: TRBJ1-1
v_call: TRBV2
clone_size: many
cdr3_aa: CASSDRVSSRAFF
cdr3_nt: TGTGCCAGCAGTGACAGGGTCAGCTCGCGAGCTTTCTTT

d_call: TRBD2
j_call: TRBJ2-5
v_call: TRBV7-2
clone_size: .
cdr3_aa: CASSLVWGGETQYF
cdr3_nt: TGTGCCAGCAGCTTAGTCTGGGGGGGTGAGACCCAGTACTTC

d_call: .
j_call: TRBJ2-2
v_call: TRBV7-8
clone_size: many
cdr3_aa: CASSLSRVTGELFF
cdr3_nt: TGTGCCAGCAGCTTGTCCAGGGTCACCGGGGAGCTGTTTTTT

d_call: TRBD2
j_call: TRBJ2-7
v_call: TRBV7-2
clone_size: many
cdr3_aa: CASSPPGLAGVYEQYF
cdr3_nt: TGTGCCAGCAGCCCTCCGGGACTAGCGGGAGTCTACGAGCAGTACTTC

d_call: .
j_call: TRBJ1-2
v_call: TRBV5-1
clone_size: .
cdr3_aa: CASSLDPPREQGTSGYTF
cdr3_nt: TGCGCCAGCAGCTTGGACCCGCCGCGCGAGCAGGGCACTAGCGGCTACACCTTC

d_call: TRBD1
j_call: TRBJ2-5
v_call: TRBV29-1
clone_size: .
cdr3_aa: CSTTGTGQETRYF
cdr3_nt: TGCAGCACAACCGGGACAGGGCAAGAGACCCGGTACTTC

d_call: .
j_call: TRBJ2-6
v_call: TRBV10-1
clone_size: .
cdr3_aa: CASRTPWPSGANVLTF
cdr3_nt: TGCGCCAGCAGGACTCCCTGGCCTTCTGGGGCCAACGTCCTGACTTTC

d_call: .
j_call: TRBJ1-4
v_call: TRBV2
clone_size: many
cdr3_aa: CASSEERVTTNEKLFF
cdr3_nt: TGTGCCAGCAGTGAAGAAAGGGTCACAACTAATGAAAAACTGTTTTTT

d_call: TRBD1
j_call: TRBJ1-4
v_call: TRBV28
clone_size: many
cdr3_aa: CATSDRELFF
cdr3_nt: TGTGCCACCTCGGACAGGGAACTGTTTTTT

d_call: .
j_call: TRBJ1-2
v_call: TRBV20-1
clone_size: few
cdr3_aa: CSARVSGDYGYTF
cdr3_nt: TGCAGTGCTAGAGTGTCGGGGGACTATGGCTACACCTTC

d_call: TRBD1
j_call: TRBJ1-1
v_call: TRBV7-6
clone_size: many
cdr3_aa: CASSLGTGGLKTEAFF
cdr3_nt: TGTGCCAGCAGCCTTGGGACAGGGGGCTTGAAGACTGAAGCTTTCTTT

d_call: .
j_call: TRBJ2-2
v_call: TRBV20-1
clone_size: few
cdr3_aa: CSARLAGELFF
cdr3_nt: TGCAGTGCTAGACTCGCAGGGGAGCTGTTTTTT

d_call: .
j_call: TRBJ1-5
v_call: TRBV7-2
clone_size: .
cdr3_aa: CAWDHGASYSNQPQHF
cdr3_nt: TGTGCCTGGGACCACGGGGCCTCATATAGCAATCAGCCCCAGCATTTT

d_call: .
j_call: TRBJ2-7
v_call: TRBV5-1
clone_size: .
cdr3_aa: CASSRQDIKDEQYF
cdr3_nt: TGCGCCAGCAGCCGACAGGATATCAAGGACGAGCAGTACTTC

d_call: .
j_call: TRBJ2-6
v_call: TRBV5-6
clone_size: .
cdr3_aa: CASSFSLSSGANVLTF
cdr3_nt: TGTGCCAGCAGCTTTTCACTGTCTTCTGGGGCCAACGTCCTGACTTTC

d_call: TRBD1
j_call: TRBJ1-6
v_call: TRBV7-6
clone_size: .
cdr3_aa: CASSQRDRNNSPLHF
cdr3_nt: TGTGCCAGCAGCCAAAGGGACAGAAATAATTCACCCCTCCACTTT

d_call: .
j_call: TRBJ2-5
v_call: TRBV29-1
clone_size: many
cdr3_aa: CSVGSLEETQYF
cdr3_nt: TGCAGCGTTGGGTCCCTGGAGGAGACCCAGTACTTC

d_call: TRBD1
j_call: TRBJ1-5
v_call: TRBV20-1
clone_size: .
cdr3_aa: CSAGGLAGNQPQHF
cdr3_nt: TGCAGTGCAGGGGGCTTAGCAGGCAATCAGCCCCAGCATTTT

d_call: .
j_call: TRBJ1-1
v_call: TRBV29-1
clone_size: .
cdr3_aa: CSWEGKGTEAFF
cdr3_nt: TGCAGCTGGGAAGGCAAAGGCACTGAAGCTTTCTTT

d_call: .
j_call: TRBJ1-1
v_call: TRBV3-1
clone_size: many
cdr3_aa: CASSQATDSEAFF
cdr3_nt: TGTGCCAGCAGCCAAGCGACGGACAGCGAAGCTTTCTTT

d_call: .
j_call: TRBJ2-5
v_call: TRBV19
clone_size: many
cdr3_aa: CASRRQVAETQYF
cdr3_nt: TGTGCCAGTCGCCGACAGGTAGCAGAGACCCAGTACTTC

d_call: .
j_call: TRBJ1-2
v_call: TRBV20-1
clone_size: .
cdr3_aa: CSAYTRDTSGPGGYTF
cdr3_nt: TGCAGTGCTTATACCCGGGACACTTCCGGGCCCGGGGGCTACACCTTC

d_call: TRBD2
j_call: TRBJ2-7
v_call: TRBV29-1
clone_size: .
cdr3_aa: CSVALASGSSYEQYF
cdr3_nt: TGCAGCGTTGCTCTGGCTAGCGGGAGCTCCTACGAGCAGTACTTC

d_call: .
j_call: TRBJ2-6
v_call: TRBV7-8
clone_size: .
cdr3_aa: CASSLAQVSGANVLTF
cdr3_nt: TGTGCCAGCAGCTTAGCTCAGGTTTCTGGGGCCAACGTCCTGACTTTC

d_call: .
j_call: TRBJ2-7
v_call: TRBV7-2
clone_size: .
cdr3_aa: CASRQKPYEQYF
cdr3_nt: TGTGCCAGCAGGCAGAAGCCCTACGAGCAGTACTTC

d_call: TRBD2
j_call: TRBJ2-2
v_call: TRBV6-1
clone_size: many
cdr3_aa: CASSYGSGGGELFF
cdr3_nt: TGTGCCAGCAGTTACGGGAGCGGGGGCGGGGAGCTGTTTTTT

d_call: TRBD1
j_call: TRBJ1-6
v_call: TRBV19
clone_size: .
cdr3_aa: CASSGRDRVNSPLHF
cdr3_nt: TGTGCCAGTAGTGGCCGGGACAGGGTTAATTCACCCCTCCACTTT

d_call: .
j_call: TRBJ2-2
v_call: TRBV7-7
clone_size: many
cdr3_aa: CASSLGRTINTGELFF
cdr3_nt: TGTGCTAGCAGCTTAGGGAGGACTATTAACACCGGGGAGCTGTTTTTT

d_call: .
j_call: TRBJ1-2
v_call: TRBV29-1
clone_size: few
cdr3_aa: CNVGRTYGYTF
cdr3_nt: TGCAACGTAGGCAGGACCTATGGCTACACCTTC

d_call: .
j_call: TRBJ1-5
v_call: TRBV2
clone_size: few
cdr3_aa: CASSFTGFERPQHF
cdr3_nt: TGTGCCAGCAGTTTCACAGGGTTTGAGCGGCCCCAGCATTTT

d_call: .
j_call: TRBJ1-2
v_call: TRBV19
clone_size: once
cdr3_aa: CASKPGAFRYGYTF
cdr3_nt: TGTGCCAGCAAACCAGGGGCCTTCCGCTATGGCTACACCTTC

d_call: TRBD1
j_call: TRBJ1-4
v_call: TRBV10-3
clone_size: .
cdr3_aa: CAIRGRQGASEKLFF
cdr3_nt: TGTGCCATCAGGGGAAGACAGGGGGCGAGTGAAAAACTGTTTTTT

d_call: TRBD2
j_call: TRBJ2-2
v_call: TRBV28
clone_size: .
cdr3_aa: CASPVTGGPTGELFF
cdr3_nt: TGTGCCAGCCCCGTGACGGGAGGGCCGACCGGGGAGCTGTTTTTT

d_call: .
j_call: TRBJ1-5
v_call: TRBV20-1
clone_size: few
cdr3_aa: CSARDRSDGWYSNQPQHF
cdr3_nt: TGCAGTGCTAGAGACAGGAGCGACGGATGGTATAGCAATCAGCCCCAGCATTTT

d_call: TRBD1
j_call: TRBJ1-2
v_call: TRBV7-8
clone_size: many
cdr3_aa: CASRPGQGLSGYTF
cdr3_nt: TGTGCCAGCAGGCCGGGACAGGGATTAAGTGGCTACACCTTC

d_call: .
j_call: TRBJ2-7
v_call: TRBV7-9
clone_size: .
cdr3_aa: CASSLEGSSQPQQYF
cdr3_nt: TGTGCCAGCAGCTTAGAGGGTTCCAGTCAGCCCCAGCAGTACTTC

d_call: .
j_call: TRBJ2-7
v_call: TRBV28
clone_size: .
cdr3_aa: CASSLNYKQYF
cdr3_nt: TGTGCCAGCAGTTTAAACTACAAGCAGTACTTC

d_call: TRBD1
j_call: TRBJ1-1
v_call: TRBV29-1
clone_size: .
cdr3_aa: CSADRALSPEHAEAFF
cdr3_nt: TGCAGCGCCGACAGGGCGTTGTCACCAGAACACGCTGAAGCTTTCTTT

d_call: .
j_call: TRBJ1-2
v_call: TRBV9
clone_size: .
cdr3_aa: CASSQSGASRGNYGYTF
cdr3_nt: TGTGCCAGCAGCCAAAGCGGGGCGTCTAGGGGGAACTATGGCTACACCTTC